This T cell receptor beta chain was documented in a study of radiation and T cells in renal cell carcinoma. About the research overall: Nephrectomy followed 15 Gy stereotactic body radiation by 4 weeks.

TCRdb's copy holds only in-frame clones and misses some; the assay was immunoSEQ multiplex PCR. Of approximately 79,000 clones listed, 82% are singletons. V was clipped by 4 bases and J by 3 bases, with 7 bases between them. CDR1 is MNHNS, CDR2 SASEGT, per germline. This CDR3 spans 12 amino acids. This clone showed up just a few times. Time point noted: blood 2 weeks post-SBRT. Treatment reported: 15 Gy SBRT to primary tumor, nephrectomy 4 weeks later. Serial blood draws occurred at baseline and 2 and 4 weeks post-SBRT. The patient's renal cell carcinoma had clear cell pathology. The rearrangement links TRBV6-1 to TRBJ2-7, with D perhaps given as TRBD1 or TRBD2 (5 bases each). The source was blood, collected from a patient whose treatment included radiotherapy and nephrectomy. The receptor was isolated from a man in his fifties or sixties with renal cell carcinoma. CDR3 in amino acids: CASSVGGYEQYF. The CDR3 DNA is TGTGCCAGCAGTGTTGGGGGCTACGAGCAGTACTTC.